This T cell receptor beta chain stems from a study of T-cell reconstitution after alpha-beta-depleted transplantation in children. This CDR3 region has 16 residues. Germline V gene lookup returns CDR1 KGHSH and CDR2 LQKENI. Trimming took 1 base from V and 4 from J; bases not matched to a gene: 9. Unique molecular identifiers were incorporated into the prepared TCRbeta library. TCRdb redid the calling of the PCR reads with MiXCR, one entry per CDR3 protein. In the table there are fewer than 250,000 distinct CDR3 sequences, roughly 8.2% of which are singletons. This clonotype was seen at least ten times.

The chain links TRBV18 to TRBJ2-7; 8 positions match TRBD1. Source: PBMCs, mostly from graft donor cells, taken 180 days after TCRalphabeta/CD19-depleted stem cell transplant. The TCR comes from a male patient younger than 18 who had a stem cell transplant for acute lymphoblastic leukemia, so the T cells may come from the graft donor. The CDR3 sequence is CASSPREWDRPYEQYF. The CDR3 nucleotides are TGTGCCAGCTCACCACGCGAGTGGGACAGGCCATACGAGCAGTACTTC.